This T cell receptor (beta chain) was captured in a study of identical twins. CDR3 length equals 15 residues. V shed 7 bases, J shed 7 bases, and the junction held 13 bases outside the gene matches. Germline V gene data show CDR1 as MNHNS and CDR2 as SASEGT. TCRdb re-analysed the 5' RACE reads in MiXCR, keeping a single row per CDR3 protein. The sample holds approximately 600,000 distinct CDR3 sequences; 9.5% to 10% are singletons and the top ten take more than 2.5%. The same data also contributed to another study, on yellow fever vaccine responses in identical twins.

The chain uses TRBV6-1 and TRBJ2-5; TRBD1 matches at 9 bases. The material sequenced was PBMCs. This receptor was taken from a woman under 30 in good health. The chain's CDR3 is CASTLEYRGRTTQYF. In DNA, the CDR3 is TGTGCCAGCACCTTGGAGTACAGGGGGCGGACGACCCAGTACTTC.